Each of the 17 T cell receptor beta chains below was sequenced from the same sample in a study of early T cells in non-severe SARS-CoV-2 infection. A single record per CDR3 protein comes from TCRdb applying MiXCR to the 5' RACE reads. The table shows about 21,000 distinct CDR3 sequences, with 4.5% to 5% occurring only once. Sequenced: whole blood. The receptors come from an adult who was a healthcare worker with PCR-confirmed SARS-CoV-2 infection or an uninfected control (not recorded which).

This clonotype was seen repeatedly, ten times or more. V is TRBV4-3 and J is TRBJ2-2; D not resolved. Germline V lookup: CDR1 LGHNA, CDR2 YSLEER. Trimming shortened V by 2 bases and J by 3 bases, and 13 bases separated the two germline ends. The CDR3 totals 16 residues. In DNA, the CDR3 is TGCGCCAGCAGCCAAATTCTGCTTGTAGACACCGGGGAGCTGTTTTTT. Protein sequence: CASSQILLVDTGELFF.

Concerning this clonotype: As the CDR3 is not closed by the conserved phenylalanine or tryptophan, this likely results from a read error. The chain has TRBV11-2 and TRBJ2-7; D tentatively reads TRBD1 or TRBD2 (5 bases each). Trimming shortened V by 5 bases and J by 3 bases, and 14 bases separated the two germline ends. Germline CDR1 reads SGHAT; CDR2 reads FQNNGV. CDR3 length: 14 amino acids. The CDR3 loop is CASSPRDPGYEQYL. The CDR3 coding sequence is TGTGCCAGCAGCCCTCGGGACCCAGGCTACGAGCAGTACCTC.

This clonotype was picked up many times. This chain joins TRBV4-3 and TRBJ1-6, with unresolved D. The V gene lost 0 bases and the J gene lost 9 bases, with 9 bases spanning the gap. The CDR3 is 14 residues long. The germline CDR1 and CDR2 sequences are LGHNA and YSLEER. The DNA for the CDR3 is TGCGCCAGCAGCCAAGATCTTACCGGTTCACCCCTCCACTTT. Its protein is CASSQDLTGSPLHF.

By frequency in the sample, this clonotype is medium-sized. The CDR3, as DNA: TGTGCCAGCAGCTTGGACAGAGGAGGTGAGCAGTTCTTC. Its protein is CASSLDRGGEQFF. The chain couples TRBV7-6 to TRBJ2-1, with D perhaps matching TRBD1 (6 bases). Trimming took off 3 bases at V and 9 bases at J, with 12 bases between the two ends. The CDR3 runs 13 residues. Per the germline V gene, CDR1 is SGHVS and CDR2 is FNYEAQ.

The rearrangement joins TRBV28 to TRBJ2-2; D remains ambiguous. Germline CDR1 reads MDHEN; CDR2 reads SYDVKM. This CDR3 comprises 12 residues. V gave up 7 bases and J gave up 1 base, with 4 bases separating them. The DNA of the CDR3 is TGTGCCAGCAAAGGGAACACCGGGGAGCTGTTTTTT. It encodes CASKGNTGELFF.

This clonotype was observed a handful of times. This sequence joins TRBV2 and TRBJ2-5, with D perhaps being TRBD1 or TRBD2 (6 bases each). Germline lookup yields CDR1 SNHLY and CDR2 FYNNEI. The V end lost 4 bases, the J end lost 5 bases, and 14 bases lay between the germline ends. CDR3 length: 14 amino acids. The CDR3, as DNA: TGTGCCAGCAGTGTGGCCGGGGGCAGTGAGACCCAGTACTTC. Amino acid sequence: CASSVAGGSETQYF.

The table lists this clonotype with many counts. This rearrangement joins TRBV20-1 to TRBJ1-5, with D possibly being TRBD1 (5 bases). CDR1 is DFQATT, CDR2 SNEGSKA, per germline (reference sequence). Trimming cost V 6 bases and J 0 bases, with 15 bases left between them. This CDR3 is built from 15 residues. In DNA, the CDR3 is TGCAGTGCCCCGACAGCTTTGAATAGCAATCAGCCCCAGCATTTT. Amino acid sequence: CSAPTALNSNQPQHF.

The chain recombines TRBV2 with TRBJ2-7; 7 bases fit TRBD1. This CDR3 has 14 amino acids. V gave up 6 bases and J gave up 2 bases; unmatched junction bases: 7. Germline V gene data show CDR1 as SNHLY and CDR2 as FYNNEI. The CDR3 sequence is CASRTGTVAYEQYF. The CDR3 DNA reads TGTGCCAGCAGAACAGGGACAGTAGCCTACGAGCAGTACTTC. The full variable domain, completed using reference TRBV2 and TRBJ2-7, is EPEVTQTPSHQVTQMGQEVILRCVPISNHLYFYWYRQILGQKVEFLVSFYNNEISEKSEIFDDQFSVERPDGSNFTLKIRSTKLEDSAMYFCASRTGTVAYEQYFGPGTRLTVT.

V is TRBV24-1 and J is TRBJ2-3; no clear D gene. This CDR3 comprises 12 residues. Trimming shortened V by 3 bases and J by 7 bases, and 7 bases separated the two germline ends. CDR1 and CDR2 (germline): KGHDR, SFDVKD. In nucleotides, the CDR3 is TGTGCCACCAGTGATCCCTTATATACGCAGTATTTT. It encodes CATSDPLYTQYF.

This clonotype was observed many times. The rearrangement uses TRBV4-3 and TRBJ2-1; 8 bases match TRBD1. The CDR3 is 16 residues long. The V segment lost 1 base and the J segment 8 bases; nucleotides outside the gene matches: 10. The V gene's germline CDR1 is LGHNA and CDR2 YSLEER. The CDR3 sequence is CASSQVIGQGADEQFF. The CDR3 DNA reads as TGCGCCAGCAGCCAAGTCATTGGTCAGGGGGCCGATGAGCAGTTCTTC.

At least ten counts were recorded for this clonotype. The V and J genes are TRBV20-1 and TRBJ1-2; D gene ambiguous. This CDR3 spans 12 amino acids. V lost 6 bases to trimming and J lost 8 bases, with 16 bases between them. Germline lookup yields CDR1 DFQATT and CDR2 SNEGSKA (reference sequence). The CDR3 here is CSARVEPFGYTF. The DNA of the CDR3 is TGCAGTGCCCGCGTGGAGCCATTCGGCTACACCTTC.

This chain joins TRBV7-8 and TRBJ2-3; D remains ambiguous. The CDR3 is made up of 14 amino acids. V lost 4 bases to trimming and J lost 1 base, with 9 bases between them. Germline V gene sequence: CDR1 SGHVS, CDR2 FQNEAQ. The CDR3: CASSSLDRTDTQYF. CDR3 sequence (DNA): TGTGCCAGCAGCTCCCTAGATCGCACAGATACGCAGTATTTT.

This clonotype appeared a few times. The V call is TRBV11-3, the J call TRBJ1-1, with D unresolved. Deletions cut 9 bases from V and 1 base from J, with 9 bases between. The CDR3 has 12 residues. Germline CDR1 reads SGHNT; CDR2 reads YENEEA. DNA of the CDR3: TGTGCCAGAGGGTACTGGAACACTGAAGCTTTCTTT. This encodes CARGYWNTEAFF.

This clonotype was seen only a few times. The rearrangement links TRBV7-9 to TRBJ2-7; D is undetermined. The CDR3 covers 12 residues. The ends were cut back, 5 bases at V and 2 bases at J, with 7 bases in the middle. Germline CDR1 SEHNR, CDR2 FQNEAQ (reference sequence). CDR3 nucleotides: TGTGCCAGCAGCCTAGTCGCCTACGAGCAGTACTTC. As protein: CASSLVAYEQYF.

Ten or more counts support this clonotype. The limits of the CDR3 on the DNA are not certain, so only TCRdb's listed CDR3 is given. CDR3 in amino acids: CASSKGVGTGSTDTQYF. This chain joins TRBV21-1 and TRBJ2-3; the table's TRBD1 call for D was not verified on the DNA. TRBV21-1 is a known pseudogene. The length of the CDR3 is 17 amino acids, counting both ends.

The chain recombines TRBV12-3 or TRBV12-4 with TRBJ1-2, with TRBD1 matching over 7 bases. V trimming: 6 bases; J trimming: 6 bases; junction bases outside the gene matches: 10. The CDR3 is 14 residues long. In nucleotides, the CDR3 is TGTGCCAGCAGCCCAAACGACAGGGCCCATGGCTACACCTTC. Translation: CASSPNDRAHGYTF.

Ten or more counts support this clonotype. The V gene is TRBV7-9, the J gene TRBJ1-3; D unresolved. Germline lookup yields CDR1 SEHNR and CDR2 FQNEAQ (reference sequence). Trimming shortened V by 2 bases and J by 7 bases, and 9 bases separated the two germline ends. This CDR3 contains 13 residues. DNA of the CDR3: TGTGCCAGCAGCTTAAACCCGGGGAACACCATATATTTT. Its translation: CASSLNPGNTIYF.